A selection of T cell receptor beta chains follows, all from one sample in a study of CD8+CD57+ T cells in acquired aplastic anemia. One entry per CDR3 protein, called by TCRdb with MiXCR from the reads. The sample carries around 180,000 distinct CDR3 sequences, around 66% recorded once. The sequenced sample was sorted CD4+, CD8+, or CD8+CD57+ T cells (not recorded which) from PBMCs. These receptors all stem from a human donor with severe aplastic anemia or a healthy control (not recorded which). Both conserved end residues are part of each CDR3. D genes are given only for firm matches.

d_call j_call v_call cdr3_aa
NA TRBJ2-2 TRBV5-1 CASSLGLGAVGELFF
NA TRBJ1-2 TRBV20-1 CSARWEGHGYTF
NA TRBJ1-2 TRBV28 CASSTRLAPVYGYTF
TRBD1 TRBJ1-2 TRBV5-1 CASSLEGQGGRGYTF
NA TRBJ2-1 TRBV19 CASSIDLAGSNEQFF
NA TRBJ1-6 TRBV7-4 CASSFGPGTSYNSPLHF
NA TRBJ2-3 TRBV19 CASSGPDINTDTQYF
NA TRBJ1-3 TRBV6-5 CASSPGIPGNTIYF
NA TRBJ2-3 TRBV5-4 CASSLSTGTDTQYF
NA TRBJ2-7 TRBV27 CASSLSAGPAYEQYF
NA TRBJ2-2 TRBV11-2 CASSSRTRNTGELFF
NA TRBJ1-6 TRBV20-1 CSATTDKEVNSPLHF
NA TRBJ2-1 TRBV10-3 CASTLGGGRYNEQFF
TRBD1 TRBJ2-7 TRBV15 CATSPQTGPREQYF
NA TRBJ2-1 TRBV7-2 CASSSRSGEQFF
NA TRBJ2-7 TRBV7-9 CASSLGTVGLYEQYF
NA TRBJ1-2 TRBV12-3/TRBV12-4 CASSLAAGRGYTF
NA TRBJ2-5 TRBV2 CARRPGTGDILAGVETQYF
NA TRBJ1-1 TRBV20-1 CSARDQFRWNTEAFF
NA TRBJ2-7 TRBV5-1 CASSPLGHSYEQYF
TRBD2 TRBJ2-7 TRBV7-2 CASSRPGTSGPGYEQYF
NA TRBJ1-6 TRBV9 CASSVASRGFSPLHF
NA TRBJ2-1 TRBV10-3 CAISAYGNEQFF
NA TRBJ1-2 TRBV12-3/TRBV12-4 CASSQGSNYGYTF
TRBD1 TRBJ1-5 TRBV10-3 CAISGDRDRPQHF
NA TRBJ2-5 TRBV20-1 CSASTETQYF
NA TRBJ2-7 TRBV5-1 CASSLYHEQYF
NA TRBJ2-7 TRBV15 CATSRDWLYEQYF
NA TRBJ1-3 TRBV7-8 CASSLRPSGNTIYF
NA TRBJ2-3 TRBV19 CASYPSGLTDTQYF
NA TRBJ1-2 TRBV7-2 CASSLLGPGSLYGYTF
NA TRBJ2-7 TRBV24-1 CATSDQAPYEQYF
NA TRBJ1-5 TRBV19 CASSRGGNSNQPQHF
TRBD1 TRBJ1-6 TRBV9 CASSVRRDSNSPLHF
NA TRBJ2-2 TRBV2 CASRIQGGVTGELFF
TRBD2 TRBJ2-3 TRBV7-3 CASSLKGRTSGGWGTDTQYF
TRBD2 TRBJ2-5 TRBV7-3 CASSLVVAGGPPQETQYF
NA TRBJ2-7 TRBV5-5 CASSFQRTGAPEQYF
NA TRBJ2-5 TRBV20-1 CSARDRGPGRETQYF
TRBD2 TRBJ2-5 TRBV2 CASATSALQETQYF
NA TRBJ2-7 TRBV7-2 CASSLGADYEQYF
NA TRBJ2-1 TRBV4-3 CASSQDPQRPSGEQFF
TRBD1 TRBJ2-7 TRBV6-5 CASSFGQDYEQYF
NA TRBJ1-2 TRBV12-3/TRBV12-4 CASSHRGGTGYTF
NA TRBJ1-2 TRBV2 CTSSESGIYGYTF